The 32 T cell receptor beta chains given below trace back to one sample, sequenced in a study of T cell responses to AZD1222 COVID-19 vaccine. The method was immunoSEQ multiplex PCR; TCRdb's version includes in-frame clones alone and lacks a portion of them. The repertoire holds tens of thousands of clones, with 90% as singletons. The source material was peripheral blood, sampled 28 days after the second AZD1222 dose. These receptors originate from an adult who received the AZD1222 COVID-19 vaccine.

The genes are TRBV9 and TRBJ2-1, with 10 bases matching TRBD2. CDR3 length equals 19 residues. Germline V gene lookup returns CDR1 SGDLS and CDR2 YYNGEE. The V gene end was trimmed by 4 bases and the J gene end by 0 bases; junction bases not matched to a gene: 13. The CDR3 coding sequence is TGTGCCAGCAGCCCCAGGACTAGCGGCGGTCGTTCCTCCTACAATGAGCAGTTCTTC. It encodes CASSPRTSGGRSSYNEQFF.

The chain uses TRBV12-3 or TRBV12-4 and TRBJ2-7; D remains unclear. V was clipped by 5 bases and J by 4 bases, with 9 bases between them. CDR3 length: 12 amino acids. CDR3: CASSPTPYEQYF. DNA of the CDR3: TGTGCCAGCAGTCCCACGCCGTACGAGCAGTACTTC.

CDR3 in DNA: TGCGCCAGCAGCCAAGACTCCCGCAGGTTCTACGAGCAGTACTTC. It specifies CASSQDSRRFYEQYF. The J gene is TRBJ2-7, the V gene TRBV4-3; D unresolved. The CDR3 is 15 residues long. V was pared by 0 bases and J by 3 bases, with 12 bases between. CDR1 LGHNA and CDR2 YSLEER come from the germline V gene.

V gene TRBV16 combines with J gene TRBJ1-2; a weak D match, TRBD1 (6 bases). The CDR3 loop spans 13 amino acids. Trimming took off 2 bases at V and 8 bases at J, with 12 bases between the two ends. Germline V gene data show CDR1 as KGHSY and CDR2 as FQNENV. The DNA for the CDR3 is TGTGCCAGCAGCCAAACCGTGGGGGCAGGCTACACCTTC. It is translated as CASSQTVGAGYTF.

J is TRBJ2-3 and V is TRBV9; 10 bases align to TRBD2. Germline V gene lookup returns CDR1 SGDLS and CDR2 YYNGEE. This CDR3 has 18 residues. The V and J ends lost 0 bases and 3 bases, in that order; junction bases with no gene match: 10. The CDR3 DNA reads TGTGCCAGCAGCGTAGACACTAGCGGGGTCCTGATAACAGATACGCAGTATTTT. Translating it yields CASSVDTSGVLITDTQYF.

This rearrangement joins TRBV29-1 to TRBJ2-3, with TRBD2 identical over 9 bases. The V gene's germline CDR1 is SQVTM and CDR2 ANQGSEA. Unmatched junction bases numbered 7, after V lost 2 bases and J lost 4 bases. The CDR3 contains 15 residues. The CDR3 coding sequence is TGCAGCGTTGAAAGGCGGGGGGGCAGTGCAGATACGCAGTATTTT. The encoded protein is CSVERRGGSADTQYF.

This clone was recorded once. The genes are TRBV10-3 and TRBJ2-6, with D maybe TRBD1 (6 bases). Between the trimmed V and J ends, which lost 4 bases and 4 bases, there was a span of 14 bases. The CDR3 covers 16 residues. CDR1 is ENHRY and CDR2 is SYGVKD in the germline V gene. The CDR3 is CAISGQSGVGANVLTF. In nucleotides, the CDR3 is TGTGCCATCAGTGGACAGTCAGGGGTCGGGGCCAACGTCCTGACTTTC.

The V gene is TRBV28, the J gene TRBJ2-5, with a weak D call TRBD1 (6 bases). Per germline, CDR1 MDHEN and CDR2 SYDVKM. Trimming pared 6 bases from V and 5 bases from J, leaving 16 bases between. The CDR3 has 14 residues. The CDR3 DNA follows: TGTGCCAGCAGGCAAGGCAGGGGTGGGGAGACCCAGTACTTC. Translation: CASRQGRGGETQYF.

The chain joins TRBV6-6 to TRBJ1-6; D possibly corresponds to TRBD1 (6 bases). V shed 5 bases and J shed 0 bases, with 14 bases lying between them. The CDR3 is 17 amino acids. Germline V gives CDR1 MNHNY, CDR2 SVGAGI (reference sequence). CDR3 in DNA: TGTGCCAGCAGTCCTAGGGGGACCAGCTCCTATAATTCACCCCTCCACTTT. Translation gives CASSPRGTSSYNSPLHF.

The CDR3: CASSPRTTDTQYF. CDR3 nucleotides: TGTGCCAGCAGCCCCCGGACGACAGATACGCAGTATTTT. The chain links TRBV7-3 to TRBJ2-3; D gene uncertain. Trimming stripped 5 bases from V and 3 bases from J, with 9 bases between. The CDR3 is 13 residues long. Germline V CDR1 and CDR2: SGHTA, FQGTGA.

The rearrangement links TRBV10-3 to TRBJ2-3, with a possible D match to TRBD2 (5 bases). Trimming cost V 2 bases and J 6 bases, with 9 bases left between them. Germline V gene data show CDR1 as ENHRY and CDR2 as SYGVKD. The CDR3 has 13 amino acids. The CDR3, as DNA: TGTGCCATCAGTGAGCTAGCCTGGGATACGCAGTATTTT. Translated, it gives CAISELAWDTQYF.

This clone was seen more than once but under ten times. The chain couples TRBV5-6 to TRBJ2-7; no definite D call. Trimming took 0 bases from V and 2 from J, leaving 9 bases between them. CDR3 size: 14 residues. Germline V gene sequence: CDR1 SGHDT, CDR2 YYEEEE. This chain's CDR3 is CASSLVGATYEQYF. CDR3 coding DNA: TGTGCCAGCAGCTTGGTCGGTGCTACCTACGAGCAGTACTTC.

The chain is built from TRBV10-3 and TRBJ1-6; D is unresolved. V gave up 2 bases and J gave up 5 bases, with 4 bases separating them. The germline V gene has CDR1 ENHRY and CDR2 SYGVKD. This CDR3 is built from 13 residues. CDR3 sequence reads: CAISEPDNSPLHF. CDR3 in DNA: TGTGCCATCAGTGAGCCGGATAATTCACCCCTCCACTTT.

CDR3 DNA sequence: TGTGCCTGGAGGTCTCCGGCGCTCGGCACCTTC. Translated, it gives CAWRSPALGTF. The chain has TRBV30 and TRBJ1-2; unclear D gene. The CDR3 is 11 residues long. V shed 3 bases and J shed 13 bases, with 15 bases lying between them. CDR1 is GTSNPN and CDR2 is SVGIG in the germline V gene (reference sequence).

The chain employs TRBV6-6 and TRBJ1-2, with D possibly being TRBD1 (5 bases). Trimming removed 6 bases at V and 4 bases at J, with 18 bases between. CDR1 is MNHNY, CDR2 SVGAGI, per germline (reference sequence). This CDR3 contains 15 residues. CDR3 sequence reads: CASRSHLGGPYGYTF. CDR3 DNA: TGTGCCAGCAGGTCCCACCTCGGGGGACCCTATGGCTACACCTTC.

This sequence joins TRBV3-1 (or the pseudogene TRBV3-2) and TRBJ1-5; perhaps TRBD1 as D (6 bases). This CDR3 has 15 amino acids. V was trimmed by 2 bases and J by 3 bases, leaving 11 bases between them. CDR1 and CDR2 from the germline V gene are LGHDT and YNNKEL (reference sequence). CDR3 bases: TGTGCCAGCAGCCAAAACCGGGACACCAATCAGCCCCAGCATTTT. As protein: CASSQNRDTNQPQHF.

This clone appeared a single time. This chain's CDR3 is CASSLDRLTKGAYGYTF. The CDR3 region has the DNA TGCGCCAGCAGCTTGGACAGGTTGACGAAAGGAGCCTATGGCTACACCTTC. The chain is built from TRBV5-1 and TRBJ1-2, with D possibly TRBD1 on 5 matching bases. Between the trimmed V and J ends, which lost 0 bases and 4 bases, there was a span of 19 bases. Germline V lookup: CDR1 SGHRS, CDR2 YFSETQ. The CDR3 totals 17 residues.

This rearrangement joins TRBV19 to TRBJ1-1, with 7 bases lining up with TRBD1. CDR3 size: 14 residues. Germline lookup yields CDR1 LNHDA and CDR2 SQIVND (reference sequence). The junction had 3 bases not matched to a gene; V was cut back by 0 bases and J by 5 bases. The CDR3 spells CASSIETGLTEAFF. As DNA, the CDR3 is TGTGCCAGTAGTATAGAGACAGGGTTGACTGAAGCTTTCTTT. Based on the CDR3 plus reference TRBV19 and TRBJ1-1, the full variable domain is DGGITQSPKYLFRKEGQNVTLSCEQNLNHDAMYWYRQDPGQGLRLIYYSQIVNDFQKGDIAEGYSVSREKKESFPLTVTSAQKNPTAFYLCASSIETGLTEAFFGQGTRLTVV.

The chain joins TRBV4-3 to TRBJ1-1, with D perhaps matching TRBD1 (5 bases). The CDR3 is 16 amino acids. CDR1 is LGHNA, CDR2 YSLEER, per germline. V shed 1 base and J shed 2 bases, with 14 bases lying between them. The CDR3 bases are TGCGCCAGCAGCCAAGGAGTCGGGGGGAGTAACACTGAAGCTTTCTTT. As protein: CASSQGVGGSNTEAFF.

The rearrangement links TRBV5-4 to TRBJ1-6, with D perhaps matching TRBD1 (6 bases). Germline V CDR1 and CDR2: SGHNT, YYREEE (reference sequence). The V end lost 0 bases, the J end lost 7 bases, and 11 bases lay between the germline ends. CDR3 length: 15 amino acids. This CDR3 is CASSLDRVVNSPLHF. CDR3 bases: TGTGCCAGCAGCTTGGACAGGGTGGTGAATTCACCCCTCCACTTT.

V and J are TRBV7-3 and TRBJ1-2; a possible D gene is TRBD1 (6 bases). The V and J ends lost 1 base and 8 bases respectively, with 17 bases between them. CDR3 size: 15 residues. Germline CDR1 SGHTA, CDR2 FQGTGA. The CDR3 region is CASSLSGGGKGGYTF. As DNA, the CDR3 is TGTGCCAGCAGCTTAAGTGGGGGCGGCAAGGGAGGCTACACCTTC. The full variable domain, in which reference TRBV7-3 and TRBJ1-2 provide the parts outside the CDR3, is GAGVSQTPSNKVTEKGKYVELRCDPISGHTALYWYRQSLGQGPEFLIYFQGTGAADDSGLPNDRFFAVRPEGSVSTLKIQRTERGDSAVYLCASSLSGGGKGGYTFGSGTRLTVV.

The chain uses TRBV24-1 and TRBJ2-1, with D unclear. The CDR3 consists of 13 residues. Germline CDR1 and CDR2: KGHDR and SFDVKD. Trimming removed 1 base from V and 9 bases from J, with 9 bases in between. DNA of the CDR3: TGTGCCACCAGTGATTTTCCATTCAGTGAGCAGTTCTTC. Its translation is CATSDFPFSEQFF.

This clone was observed a single time. The genes are TRBV10-3 and TRBJ1-4, with a weak D call TRBD1 (5 bases). CDR1 and CDR2 from the germline V gene are ENHRY and SYGVKD. Trimming took off 10 bases at V and 0 bases at J, with 15 bases between the two ends. CDR3 length: 15 residues. The CDR3 nucleotides are TGTGCCACTTCGTGGGGGATAGCAACTAATGAAAAACTGTTTTTT. Translation: CATSWGIATNEKLFF.

V usage is TRBV4-1 and J usage is TRBJ2-5; D is perhaps TRBD1 (6 bases). Per the germline V gene, CDR1 is MGHRA and CDR2 is YSYEKL. The CDR3 has 14 residues. Trimming took off 4 bases at V and 0 bases at J, with 9 bases between the two ends. The CDR3 DNA reads TGCGCCAGCAGCCGTCGACAGGACCAAGAGACCCAGTACTTC. It encodes CASSRRQDQETQYF.

The chain has TRBV6-5 and TRBJ2-7; the D gene is possibly TRBD1 (6 bases). V dropped 6 bases and J dropped 3 bases, with 18 bases sitting between them. Germline loops: CDR1 MNHEY, CDR2 SVGAGI. The CDR3 runs 15 residues. The chain's CDR3 is CASSRTGLPNYEQYF. Here the CDR3 DNA reads TGTGCCAGCAGCCGAACAGGGCTCCCTAACTACGAGCAGTACTTC.

The genes are TRBV3-1 (or the pseudogene TRBV3-2) and TRBJ1-4; D not certain. This CDR3 comprises 16 residues. V lost 0 bases and J 0 bases, leaving 8 bases between the germline ends. CDR1 and CDR2 from the germline V gene are LGHDT and YNNKEL (reference sequence). The CDR3 nucleotides are TGTGCCAGCAGCCAAGACTGGAGTGCAACTAATGAAAAACTGTTTTTT. It encodes CASSQDWSATNEKLFF.

The V call is TRBV9, the J call TRBJ1-5; D remains ambiguous. Per germline, CDR1 SGDLS and CDR2 YYNGEE. The V gene lost 0 bases and the J gene lost 2 bases, with 6 bases spanning the gap. The CDR3 is 14 residues long. The chain's CDR3 is CASSVDGGNQPQHF. CDR3 sequence (DNA): TGTGCCAGCAGCGTAGACGGGGGCAATCAGCCCCAGCATTTT.

This clone was counted a few times. The chain links TRBV13 to TRBJ1-2, with 11 nucleotides matching TRBD1. The CDR3 spans 17 residues. The V gene's germline CDR1 is PRHDT and CDR2 FYEKMQ (reference sequence). The trim removed 0 bases at V and 7 bases at J, leaving 10 bases unmatched. The CDR3 bases are TGTGCCAGCAGCTTAGGGGACTTTTTGGACAGGGGGCTTGGCTACACCTTC. This translates into CASSLGDFLDRGLGYTF.

V usage is TRBV7-2 and J usage is TRBJ2-1; D is unresolved. The CDR3 contains 12 residues. The germline V gene encodes CDR1 SGHTA and CDR2 FQGNSA. Trimming took off 5 bases at V and 8 bases at J, with 10 bases between the two ends. The CDR3 sequence: CASSPIRDEQFF. CDR3 coding DNA: TGTGCCAGCAGCCCTATTCGCGATGAGCAGTTCTTC.

The chain combines TRBV7-9 with TRBJ2-6; possible D gene TRBD1, 5 bases. Trimming pared 5 bases from V and 2 bases from J, leaving 10 bases between. CDR1 is SEHNR, CDR2 FQNEAQ, per germline (reference sequence). The CDR3 is 15 residues long. The CDR3 reads CASSQKTAGANVLTF. CDR3 DNA sequence: TGTGCCAGCAGCCAGAAGACAGCTGGGGCCAACGTCCTGACTTTC.

In nucleotides, the CDR3 is TGCGCCAGCAGCTTATCTAGTCGGGTACTTGAGCAGTTCTTC. Its translation is CASSLSSRVLEQFF. The rearrangement uses TRBV5-1 and TRBJ2-1; D gene ambiguous. Germline CDR1 and CDR2: SGHRS and YFSETQ. V lost 2 bases and J lost 9, with 15 bases in between. This CDR3 has 14 amino acids.

CDR3: CASSLEPGGFTGELFF. As DNA, the CDR3 is TGTGCCAGCAGCTTGGAACCAGGGGGCTTCACCGGGGAGCTGTTTTTT. The rearrangement joins TRBV5-4 to TRBJ2-2; 8 bases match TRBD1. Germline CDR1 SGHNT, CDR2 YYREEE (reference sequence). CDR3 size: 16 residues. Trimming at V came to 0 bases and at J to 4 bases, leaving 5 bases not matched to a gene.